These 5 T cell receptor beta chains were all obtained from the same sample, sequenced in a study of PD-L1 blockade in urothelial cancer. Sample time point: peripheral blood 6 weeks after treatment start. TCRdb's copy holds only in-frame clones and misses some; the assay was immunoSEQ multiplex PCR. This sample yields around 46,000 clones, of which roughly 91% are seen a single time; 2.4% belongs to the top ten. This material consisted of PBMCs, taken around atezolizumab (anti-PD-L1) treatment. These receptor sequences come from a man between 60 and 75 years old with urothelial cancer.

The chain carries TRBV29-1 and TRBJ2-2, with a weak D call TRBD1 (5 bases). The germline V and J ends were trimmed by 1 base and 0 bases, with 9 bases remaining between them. The CDR3 extends over 15 amino acids. Germline values: CDR1 SQVTM, CDR2 ANQGSEA. The CDR3 DNA follows: TGCAGCGTTGAAGTAGGCAGGGCGAACACCGGGGAGCTGTTTTTT. As protein: CSVEVGRANTGELFF.

This sequence joins TRBV19 and TRBJ2-1; 7 bases map to TRBD2. CDR3 length equals 16 residues. Per the germline V gene, CDR1 is LNHDA and CDR2 is SQIVND (reference sequence). The J segment lost 0 bases and the V segment lost 3 bases, leaving 5 bases of the junction unmatched. The CDR3 DNA follows: TGTGCCAGTAGTATGATAGCGGGCCCCTCCTACAATGAGCAGTTCTTC. It yields the protein CASSMIAGPSYNEQFF.

V usage is TRBV5-6 and J usage is TRBJ2-3; D might be TRBD1 (6 bases). Trimming cost V 0 bases and J 6 bases, with 11 bases left between them. Per the germline V gene, CDR1 is SGHDT and CDR2 is YYEEEE. The CDR3 sequence is 14 residues long. CDR3 amino acids: CASSLALRGDTQYF. DNA for the CDR3: TGTGCCAGCAGCTTGGCTTTAAGGGGGGATACGCAGTATTTT.

The chain joins TRBV7-2 to TRBJ2-4, with 9 bases matching TRBD1. V was pared by 1 base and J by 9 bases, with 7 bases of the junction left unmatched. Germline CDR1 reads SGHTA; CDR2 reads FQGNSA. The CDR3 is 15 amino acids. CDR3 nucleotides: TGTGCCAGCAGCTTAGGGGACAGGGTGGGGGGCATTCAGTACTTC. This translates into CASSLGDRVGGIQYF.

In this sample, this clone turned up a few times. CDR3 coding DNA: TGTGCCAGTAGTTCAACAGGGATGAACACTGAAGCTTTCTTT. Its translation: CASSSTGMNTEAFF. J is TRBJ1-1 and V is TRBV19; tentatively, D is TRBD1 (6 bases). Germline V gives CDR1 LNHDA, CDR2 SQIVND (reference sequence). Trimming stripped 5 bases from V and 0 bases from J, with 10 bases between. This CDR3 has 14 residues.